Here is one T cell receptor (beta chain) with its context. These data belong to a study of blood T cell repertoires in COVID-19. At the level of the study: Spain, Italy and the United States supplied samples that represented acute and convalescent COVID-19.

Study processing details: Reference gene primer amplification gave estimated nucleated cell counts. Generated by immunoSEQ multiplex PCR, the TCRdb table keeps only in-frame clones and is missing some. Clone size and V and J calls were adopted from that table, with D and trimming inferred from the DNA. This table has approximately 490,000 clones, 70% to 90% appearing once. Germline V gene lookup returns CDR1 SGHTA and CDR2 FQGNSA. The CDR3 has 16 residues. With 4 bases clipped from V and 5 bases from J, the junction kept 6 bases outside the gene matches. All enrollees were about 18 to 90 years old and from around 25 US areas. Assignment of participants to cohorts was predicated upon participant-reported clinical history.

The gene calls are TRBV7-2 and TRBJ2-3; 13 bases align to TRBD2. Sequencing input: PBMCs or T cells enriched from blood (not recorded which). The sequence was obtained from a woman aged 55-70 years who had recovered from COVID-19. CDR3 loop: CASSYPGTSGVDTQYF. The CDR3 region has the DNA TGTGCCAGCAGCTACCCCGGGACTAGCGGGGTAGATACGCAGTATTTT.